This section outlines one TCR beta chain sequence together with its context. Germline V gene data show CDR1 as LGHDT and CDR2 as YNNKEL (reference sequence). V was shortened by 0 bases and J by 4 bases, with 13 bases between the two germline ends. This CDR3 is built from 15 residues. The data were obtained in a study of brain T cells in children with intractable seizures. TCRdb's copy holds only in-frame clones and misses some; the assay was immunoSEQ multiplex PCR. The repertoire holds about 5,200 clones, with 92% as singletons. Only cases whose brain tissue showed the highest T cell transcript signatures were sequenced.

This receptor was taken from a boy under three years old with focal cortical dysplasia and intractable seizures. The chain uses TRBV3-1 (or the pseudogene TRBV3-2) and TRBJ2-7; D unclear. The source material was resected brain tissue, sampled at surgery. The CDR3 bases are TGTGCCAGCAGCCAAGATAAGCAGACTGGGTACGAGCAGTACTTC. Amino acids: CASSQDKQTGYEQYF.